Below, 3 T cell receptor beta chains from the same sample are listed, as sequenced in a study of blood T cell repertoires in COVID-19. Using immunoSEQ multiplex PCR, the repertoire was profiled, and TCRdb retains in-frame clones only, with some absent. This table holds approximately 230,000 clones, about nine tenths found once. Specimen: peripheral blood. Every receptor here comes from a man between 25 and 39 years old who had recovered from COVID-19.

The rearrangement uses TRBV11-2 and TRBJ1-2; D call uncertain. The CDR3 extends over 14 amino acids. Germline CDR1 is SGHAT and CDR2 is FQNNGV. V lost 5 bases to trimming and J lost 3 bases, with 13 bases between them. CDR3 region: CASSRNSVDYGYTF. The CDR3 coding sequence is TGTGCCAGCAGCCGTAATAGCGTGGACTATGGCTACACCTTC.

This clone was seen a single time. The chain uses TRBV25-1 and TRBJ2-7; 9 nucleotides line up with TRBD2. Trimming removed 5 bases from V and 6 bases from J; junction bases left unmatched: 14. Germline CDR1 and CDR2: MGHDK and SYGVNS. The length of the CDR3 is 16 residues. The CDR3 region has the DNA TGTGCCAGCAGTAAATGGGCTAGCGGGGCTCGGTCCGAGCAGTACTTC. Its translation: CASSKWASGARSEQYF.

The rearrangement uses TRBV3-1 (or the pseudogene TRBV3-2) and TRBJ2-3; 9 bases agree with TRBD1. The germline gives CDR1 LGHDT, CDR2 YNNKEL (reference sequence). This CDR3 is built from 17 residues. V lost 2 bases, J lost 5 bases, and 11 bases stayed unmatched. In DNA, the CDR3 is TGTGCCAGCAGCCAATGGGGGGACAGGGCCCCCCAAGATACGCAGTATTTT. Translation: CASSQWGDRAPQDTQYF.